This TCR beta chain was captured in a study of blood T cell repertoires in COVID-19. The CDR3 loop spans 12 amino acids. Trimming shortened V by 6 bases and J by 10 bases, and 10 bases separated the two germline ends. Method: immunoSEQ multiplex PCR; TCRdb's copy keeps in-frame clones and lacks some. In the table there are under 250,000 clones, 82% of which are singletons. The receptor comes from a woman in her fifties or sixties who had recovered from COVID-19. The sequenced sample consisted of PBMCs or T cells enriched from blood (not recorded which). The chain combines TRBV12-3 or TRBV12-4 with TRBJ1-6; D not certain. CDR3 protein: CASSEDGSPLHF. CDR3 DNA: TGTGCCAGCAGCGAAGACGGGTCACCCCTCCACTTT.